These T cell receptor beta chains were read from a single sample in a study of T-cell memory formation after mild COVID-19. MiXCR, run by TCRdb on the 5' RACE reads, gives a single entry per CDR3 protein. This sample has approximately 300,000 distinct CDR3 sequences, with just under 20% found just once. The sequencing input was PBMCs or a T cell subset sorted from them (not recorded which). These receptors were obtained from a man younger than 30 who had mild COVID-19 (a few samples of this study predate the infection). Cell type and time point are not known. Both conserved end residues are part of each CDR3. Fields, in order: V gene, J gene, clone size, D gene, CDR3 DNA, CDR3 protein. D genes are given only for firm matches. Clone size is given for some rows only: seen once, a few or many times, or a class if the clone is expanded.

V: TRBV10-3; J: TRBJ2-5; size: -; D: -; DNA: TGTGCCATCAGTGAGCCCCCCCCAGAGACCCAGTACTTC; CDR3: CAISEPPPETQYF
V: TRBV3-1; J: TRBJ1-2; size: -; D: -; DNA: TGTGCCAGCAGCCACACGGGCCCGAGGGGTGGCTACACCTTC; CDR3: CASSHTGPRGGYTF
V: TRBV10-3; J: TRBJ2-3; size: -; D: TRBD2; DNA: TGTGCCATCGAAGGTAGCGGGGGTCTCACAGATACGCAGTATTTT; CDR3: CAIEGSGGLTDTQYF
V: TRBV5-6; J: TRBJ1-2; size: few; D: TRBD1; DNA: TGTGCCAGCAGCCTAGGTACCGGACAGGGGCTCGATGGCTACACCTTC; CDR3: CASSLGTGQGLDGYTF
V: TRBV29-1; J: TRBJ2-5; size: few; D: TRBD2; DNA: TGCAGCGTTGAAGGCCCAGGGGTGGCGGGGGGCCAAGAGACCCAGTACTTC; CDR3: CSVEGPGVAGGQETQYF
V: TRBV18; J: TRBJ1-1; size: many; D: TRBD1; DNA: TGTGCCAGCTCACCACTCCGGGACAGGGTTAACACTGAAGCTTTCTTT; CDR3: CASSPLRDRVNTEAFF
V: TRBV7-3; J: TRBJ1-2; size: few; D: -; DNA: TGTGCCAGCAGCCCAGGGCATACCTATGGCTACACCTTC; CDR3: CASSPGHTYGYTF
V: TRBV6-2/TRBV6-3; J: TRBJ1-2; size: -; D: -; DNA: TGTGCCAGCAGTTCTCATCTGGATGGCTACACCTTC; CDR3: CASSSHLDGYTF
V: TRBV5-1; J: TRBJ1-5; size: -; D: -; DNA: TGCGCCAGCAGCTTGGTACAGGGAAATCAGCCCCAGCATTTT; CDR3: CASSLVQGNQPQHF
V: TRBV27; J: TRBJ2-3; size: -; D: -; DNA: TGTGCCAGCAGTCAATACCCCCTCACAGATACGCAGTATTTT; CDR3: CASSQYPLTDTQYF
V: TRBV28; J: TRBJ2-4; size: -; D: -; DNA: TGTGCCAGCAGTAAAGACAGACCTCTAGCCAAAAACATTCAGTACTTC; CDR3: CASSKDRPLAKNIQYF
V: TRBV29-1; J: TRBJ2-7; size: -; D: -; DNA: TGCAGCGTTGAAGGGGGACACCTTCACTCCTACGAGCAGTACTTC; CDR3: CSVEGGHLHSYEQYF
V: TRBV7-2; J: TRBJ2-5; size: many; D: TRBD2; DNA: TGCGCCAGCAGCCGCGGGGGACAAGAGACCCAGTACTTC; CDR3: CASSRGGQETQYF
V: TRBV9; J: TRBJ2-2; size: -; D: -; DNA: TGTGCCAGCAGCGTAGCGCAGGGACGAACCGGGGAGCTGTTTTTT; CDR3: CASSVAQGRTGELFF
V: TRBV7-9; J: TRBJ2-3; size: -; D: TRBD1; DNA: TGTGCCAGCAGCCAACCGACAGGGTCCACAGATACGCAGTATTTT; CDR3: CASSQPTGSTDTQYF
V: TRBV6-1; J: TRBJ2-2; size: few; D: -; DNA: TGTGCCAGCAGGAGACAGAACACCGGGGAGCTGTTTTTT; CDR3: CASRRQNTGELFF
V: TRBV7-2; J: TRBJ1-1; size: few; D: -; DNA: TGTGCCAGCAGCTTAGCGCTAGTAGACTTAGCTTTCTTT; CDR3: CASSLALVDLAFF
V: TRBV6-5; J: TRBJ2-1; size: -; D: -; DNA: TGTGCCAGCAGTTCCCCGCGTGGGGGGCTGTACAATGAGCAGTTCTTC; CDR3: CASSSPRGGLYNEQFF
V: TRBV20-1; J: TRBJ1-1; size: -; D: -; DNA: TGCAGTGCTACTGGCCAACCTACTATGAACACTGAAGCTTTCTTT; CDR3: CSATGQPTMNTEAFF
V: TRBV10-3; J: TRBJ1-1; size: -; D: -; DNA: TGTGCCATCATCGGGGAGGGCACTGAAGCTTTCTTT; CDR3: CAIIGEGTEAFF
V: TRBV7-2; J: TRBJ2-3; size: few; D: TRBD2; DNA: TGTGCCAGCAGGAAGGACGCGGGGGGCTCGGGAGATACGCAGTATTTT; CDR3: CASRKDAGGSGDTQYF
V: TRBV7-9; J: TRBJ1-5; size: -; D: TRBD1; DNA: TGTGCCAGCAGCTCCGGGACAGGAGTGTTCGATCAGCCCCAGCATTTT; CDR3: CASSSGTGVFDQPQHF
V: TRBV10-3; J: TRBJ2-5; size: -; D: -; DNA: TGTGCCATCAGGGTCCAAGAGACCCAGTACTTC; CDR3: CAIRVQETQYF
V: TRBV6-2/TRBV6-3; J: TRBJ2-3; size: few; D: -; DNA: TGTGCCAGCAGAGCAGGGGGCACAGATACGCAGTATTTT; CDR3: CASRAGGTDTQYF
V: TRBV4-1; J: TRBJ2-1; size: few; D: -; DNA: TGCGCCAGCAGCCCGCATACTAGTAGGGTTGACAATGAGCAGTTCTTC; CDR3: CASSPHTSRVDNEQFF
V: TRBV5-1; J: TRBJ2-5; size: -; D: -; DNA: TGCGCCAGCAGCCCGACAGGCGCCGGAGAAGAGACCCAGTACTTC; CDR3: CASSPTGAGEETQYF
V: TRBV12-3/TRBV12-4; J: TRBJ2-5; size: once; D: -; DNA: TGTGCCAGCAGTTCCCACGAGCCACTGACAGGTGATGGGGAGACCCAGTACTTC; CDR3: CASSSHEPLTGDGETQYF
V: TRBV18; J: TRBJ1-6; size: few; D: -; DNA: TGTGCCAGCTCACCGGACGGGTTGGGTTCACCCCTCCACTTT; CDR3: CASSPDGLGSPLHF
V: TRBV20-1; J: TRBJ1-1; size: -; D: -; DNA: TGCAGTGCTAGAGATCCGGGGATGAACACTGAAGCTTTCTTT; CDR3: CSARDPGMNTEAFF
V: TRBV10-3; J: TRBJ2-5; size: few; D: -; DNA: TGTGCCATCAGTGATGTTCTAGAGGAAGAGACCCAGTACTTC; CDR3: CAISDVLEEETQYF
V: TRBV20-1; J: TRBJ1-2; size: few; D: -; DNA: TGCAGTGCTAGAGATGTTCGTCGGGGGGCCGATGGCTACACCTTC; CDR3: CSARDVRRGADGYTF
V: TRBV9; J: TRBJ2-1; size: few; D: -; DNA: TGTGCCAGCAGCGTAGCGGTTGTAGATGAGCAGTTCTTC; CDR3: CASSVAVVDEQFF